This entry features one TCR beta chain sequence. Its binding antigen is unknown. Base qualities are not at hand, and no much larger clone is one base apart. The data belong to a study of Ad26.COV2.S vaccination and SARS-CoV-2 variants (dated by TCRdb to the early 2020s). For the wider study: Vaccine-arm donors were drawn from COV1001, a multicentre, randomized, double-blind, placebo-controlled phase I-IIa trial of Ad26.COV2.S in healthy adults. Ad26.COV2.S was given intramuscularly at 5x10^10 or 1x10^11 viral particles, as a single shot or as two shots 56 days apart. TCRbeta repertoire sequencing served as the tool for gauging how specific and how broad the SARS-CoV-2-reactive T cell receptors were following Ad26.COV2.S vaccination. Trial participants were randomized into five groups of five, in which low-dose or high-dose Ad26.COV2.S was given once or twice, or placebo was given on both occasions. The TCR-sequenced set comprised approximately 30 samples: roughly 19 Ad26.COV2.S vaccine recipients, 5 placebo recipients and 8 SARS-CoV-2 convalescent individuals. Throughout the experiments and outcome assessment, investigators stayed blinded to trial group allocation. Results the study describes overall, beyond this receptor: Spike-specific TCR breadth was higher in Ad26.COV2.S recipients than in placebo recipients (P = 0.0014). It was noted by the authors that total T cell responses may have been underestimated by the TCR breadth and depth analyses. Non-spike TCR breadth was comparable between vaccine and placebo recipients, consistent with the vaccine containing only spike. After vaccination, spike-specific CD8+ and CD4+ T cell responses were reported to show substantial breadth. The study was not powered for comparison of responses between vaccine doses or regimens.

The immunoSEQ Assay was the method used to sequence TCRbeta CDR3 regions. After extraction, genomic DNA underwent amplification by bias-controlled multiplex PCR, followed by high-throughput sequencing. From the authors' description of their analysis: To quantify the absolute abundance of each unique TCRbeta CDR3 region, sequences were collapsed and filtered. T cell fraction was estimated by normalizing TCRbeta template counts to usable DNA, which was measured by amplifying reference genes present in all nucleated cells. Repertoire TCRs were annotated as SARS-CoV-2-specific by exact matching of V gene, CDR3 amino acid sequence and J gene to a known reactive TCR set. The reference SARS-CoV-2 TCR set was obtained from MIRA and was filtered for enrichment in COVID-19-positive ImmuneCODE repertoires, whereby public or cross-reactive TCRs were removed. Drawing on the MIRA antigens, annotated TCRs were analysed further at the level of specific ORF or position within ORF. Breadth was defined as annotated unique rearrangements over total unique productive rearrangements; depth was the summed frequency of those rearrangements. Two-sided Wilcoxon rank-sum tests were used to compare TCR breadth between groups. The clones in this table, taken by TCRdb from immuneACCESS, are in-frame only. Not every clone is retained; where verified, under half of the shortfall comes from an unresolved V gene, and the cause of the rest is unknown. The V and J calls and clone size come from that table; D and trimming were worked out from the DNA. This sample has over 350,000 clones in its table, and more than 85% of those were observed once. The ten most abundant clones make up 3.5% of the sample.

From the germline V gene (reference sequence), CDR1 is SEHNR and CDR2 is FQNEAQ. Cut back by 6 bases and 5 bases, the V and J ends lie 25 bases apart. The cysteine opens and the phenylalanine closes a CDR3 of 18 amino acids. Of all the DNA, just the CDR3 is kept, 54 bases in frame from base 1. The intended sense of this specimen's treatment or condition label: 15 to 20 received Ad26.COV2.S at low or high dose, single or two shots; about 5 received placebo; per-sample allocation not given. For vaccine and placebo recipients, repertoires were sequenced using samples collected on day 63 after the first injection. Cohort 1b enrolled about two dozen adults aged 18-55 years at a single site in Boston, USA, between 29 July and 7 August 2020. Ad26.COV2.S consisted of a replication-incompetent adenovirus type 26 vector by which a prefusion-stabilized SARS-CoV-2 spike protein from the original Wuhan strain was expressed.

This receptor was taken from a person between 18 and 59 years old who received the Ad26.COV2.S COVID-19 vaccine or a placebo. The specimen comprised peripheral blood, sampled in a trial of Ad26.COV2.S vaccine versus placebo. The V and J segments used are TRBV7-9 and TRBJ2-2; there is no confident call for the D gene. CDR3 loop: CASSLRTQIPARTGELFF. The nucleotides are TGTGCCAGCAGTTTACGCACTCAGATCCCCGCGCGTACCGGGGAGCTGTTTTTT. Reference TRBV7-9 and TRBJ2-2 proteins supply the regions before and after the CDR3; the full variable domain is: DTGVSQNPRHKITKRGQNVTFRCDPISEHNRLYWYRQTLGQGPEFLTYFQNEAQLEKSRLLSDRFSAERPKGSFSTLEIQRTEQGDSAMYLCASSLRTQIPARTGELFFGEGSRLTVL.